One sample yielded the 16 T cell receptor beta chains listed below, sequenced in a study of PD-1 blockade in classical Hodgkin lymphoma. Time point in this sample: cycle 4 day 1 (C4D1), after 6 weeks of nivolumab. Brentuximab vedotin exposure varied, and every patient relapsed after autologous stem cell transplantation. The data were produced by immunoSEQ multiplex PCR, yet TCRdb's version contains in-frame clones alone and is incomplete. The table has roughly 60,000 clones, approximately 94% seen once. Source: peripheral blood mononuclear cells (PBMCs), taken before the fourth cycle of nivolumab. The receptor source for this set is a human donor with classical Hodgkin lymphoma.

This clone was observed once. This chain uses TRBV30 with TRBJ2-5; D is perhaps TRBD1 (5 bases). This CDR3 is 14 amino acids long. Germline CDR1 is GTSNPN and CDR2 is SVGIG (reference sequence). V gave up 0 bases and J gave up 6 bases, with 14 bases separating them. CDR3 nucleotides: TGTGCCTGGAGTGTCCAACAGGACCTGAAGACCCAGTACTTC. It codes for CAWSVQQDLKTQYF.

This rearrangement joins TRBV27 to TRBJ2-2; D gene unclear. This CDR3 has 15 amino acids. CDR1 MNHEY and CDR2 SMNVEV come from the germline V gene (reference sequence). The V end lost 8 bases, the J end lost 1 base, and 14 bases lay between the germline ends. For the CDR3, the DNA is TGTGCCAGCGCCCCCCTAGGAGTGAACACCGGGGAGCTGTTTTTT. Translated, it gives CASAPLGVNTGELFF.

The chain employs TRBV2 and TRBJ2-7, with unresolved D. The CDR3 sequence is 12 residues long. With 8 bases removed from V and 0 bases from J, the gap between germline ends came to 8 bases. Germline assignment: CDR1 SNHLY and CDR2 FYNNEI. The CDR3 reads CASVESSYEQYF. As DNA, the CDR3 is TGTGCCAGCGTTGAAAGCTCCTACGAGCAGTACTTC.

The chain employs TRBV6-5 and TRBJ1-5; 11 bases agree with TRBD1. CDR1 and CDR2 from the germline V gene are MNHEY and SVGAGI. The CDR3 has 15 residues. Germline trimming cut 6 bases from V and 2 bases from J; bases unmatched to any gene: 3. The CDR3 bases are TGTGCCAGCAGGGGACAGGGGGTTGGCAATCAGCCCCAGCATTTT. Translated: CASRGQGVGNQPQHF.

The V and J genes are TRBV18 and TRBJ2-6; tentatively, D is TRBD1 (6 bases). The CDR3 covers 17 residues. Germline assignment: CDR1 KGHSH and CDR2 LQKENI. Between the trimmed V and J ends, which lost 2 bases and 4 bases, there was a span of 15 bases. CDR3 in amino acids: CASSPTLGAYGANVLTF. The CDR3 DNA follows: TGTGCCAGCTCACCAACGCTGGGGGCGTACGGGGCCAACGTCCTGACTTTC. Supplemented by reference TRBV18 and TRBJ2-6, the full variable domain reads NAGVMQNPRHLVRRRGQEARLRCSPMKGHSHVYWYRQLPEEGLKFMVYLQKENIIDESGMPKERFSAEFPKEGPSILRIQQVVRGDSAAYFCASSPTLGAYGANVLTFGAGSRLTVL.

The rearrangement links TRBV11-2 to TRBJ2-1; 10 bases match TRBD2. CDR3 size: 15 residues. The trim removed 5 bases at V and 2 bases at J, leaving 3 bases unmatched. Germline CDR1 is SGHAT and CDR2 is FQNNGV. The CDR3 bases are TGTGCCAGCAGCCCAAGCGGGGGGGCCTACAATGAGCAGTTCTTC. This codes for CASSPSGGAYNEQFF.

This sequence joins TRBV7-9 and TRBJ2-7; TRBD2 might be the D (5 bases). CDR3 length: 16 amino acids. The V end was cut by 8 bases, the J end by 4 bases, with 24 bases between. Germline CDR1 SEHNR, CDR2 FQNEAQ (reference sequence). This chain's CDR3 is CASRPPQAVGEYEQYF. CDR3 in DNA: TGTGCCAGCCGACCACCCCAAGCGGTCGGGGAGTACGAGCAGTACTTC.

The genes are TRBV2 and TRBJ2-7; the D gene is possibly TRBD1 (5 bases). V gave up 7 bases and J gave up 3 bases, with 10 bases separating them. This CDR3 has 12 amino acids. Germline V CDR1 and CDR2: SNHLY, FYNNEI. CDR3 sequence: CASKEQDYEQYF. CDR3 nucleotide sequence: TGTGCCAGCAAGGAACAGGACTACGAGCAGTACTTC.

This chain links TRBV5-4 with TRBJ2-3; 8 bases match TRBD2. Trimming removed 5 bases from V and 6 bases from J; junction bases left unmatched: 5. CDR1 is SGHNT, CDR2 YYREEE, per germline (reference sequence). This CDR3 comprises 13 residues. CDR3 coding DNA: TGTGCCAGCAGTCCCCCTAGCGGGGATACGCAGTATTTT. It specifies CASSPPSGDTQYF.

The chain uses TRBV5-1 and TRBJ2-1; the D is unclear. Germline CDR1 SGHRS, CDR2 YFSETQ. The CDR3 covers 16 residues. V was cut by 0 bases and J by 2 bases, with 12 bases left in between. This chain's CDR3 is CASSLVASSTYNEQFF. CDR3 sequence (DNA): TGCGCCAGCAGCTTGGTAGCCTCCAGTACCTACAATGAGCAGTTCTTC.

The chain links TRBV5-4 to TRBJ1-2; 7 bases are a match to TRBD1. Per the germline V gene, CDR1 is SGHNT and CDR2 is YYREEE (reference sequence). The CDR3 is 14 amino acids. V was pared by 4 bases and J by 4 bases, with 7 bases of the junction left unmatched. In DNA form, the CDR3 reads TGTGCCAGCAGCAATGACAGGGCGGTCTATGGCTACACCTTC. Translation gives CASSNDRAVYGYTF.

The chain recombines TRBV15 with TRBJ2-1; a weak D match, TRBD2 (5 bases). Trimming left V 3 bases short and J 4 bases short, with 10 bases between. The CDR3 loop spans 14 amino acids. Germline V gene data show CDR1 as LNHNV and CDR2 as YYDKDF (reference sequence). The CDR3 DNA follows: TGTGCCACCAGCAGCGGGCGGGCTTACAATGAGCAGTTCTTC. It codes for CATSSGRAYNEQFF. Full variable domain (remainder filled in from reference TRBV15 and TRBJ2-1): DAMVIQNPRYQVTQFGKPVTLSCSQTLNHNVMYWYQQKSSQAPKLLFHYYDKDFNNEADTPDNFQSRRPNTSFCFLDIRSPGLGDTAMYLCATSSGRAYNEQFFGPGTRLTVL.

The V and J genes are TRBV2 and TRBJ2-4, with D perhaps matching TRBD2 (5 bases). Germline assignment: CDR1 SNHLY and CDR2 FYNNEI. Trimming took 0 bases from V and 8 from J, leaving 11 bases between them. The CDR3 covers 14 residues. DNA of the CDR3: TGTGCCAGCAGTGAAGCGGGAGAAGGAGACATTCAGTACTTC. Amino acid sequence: CASSEAGEGDIQYF.

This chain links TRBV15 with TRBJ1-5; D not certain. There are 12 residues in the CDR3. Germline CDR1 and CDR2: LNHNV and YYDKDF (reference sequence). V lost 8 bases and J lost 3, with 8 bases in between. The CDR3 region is CATGRSNQPQHF. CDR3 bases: TGTGCCACCGGGAGGTCCAATCAGCCCCAGCATTTT.

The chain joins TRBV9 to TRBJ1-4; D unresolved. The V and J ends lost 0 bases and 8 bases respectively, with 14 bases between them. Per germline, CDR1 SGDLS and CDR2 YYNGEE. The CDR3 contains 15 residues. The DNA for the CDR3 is TGTGCCAGCAGCGTAGCTCCCGGGGAGGGCGAAAAACTGTTTTTT. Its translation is CASSVAPGEGEKLFF.

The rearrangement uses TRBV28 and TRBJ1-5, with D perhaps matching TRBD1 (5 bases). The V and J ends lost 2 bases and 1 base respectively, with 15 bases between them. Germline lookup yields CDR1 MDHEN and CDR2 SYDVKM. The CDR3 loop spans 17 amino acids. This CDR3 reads CASSLDRDGTSNQPQHF. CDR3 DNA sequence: TGTGCCAGCAGTTTAGATAGGGATGGGACGAGCAATCAGCCCCAGCATTTT.